The T cell receptor (beta chain) described here comes from a study of blood T cell repertoires in COVID-19. As for the study in general: Sources were T cells, B-cell-depleted T cells, or PBMCs; the material itself was cDNA or gDNA.

The V gene lost 0 bases and the J gene lost 8 bases, with 10 bases spanning the gap. In germline, CDR1 is MNHEY, CDR2 SVGAGI. This CDR3 spans 13 amino acids. As originally analysed: For nucleated cells, counts were estimated from reference gene primer amplification. Generated by immunoSEQ multiplex PCR, the TCRdb table keeps only in-frame clones and is missing some. D and trimming were read from the DNA, whereas the V and J calls and clone size are those reported in that table. The sample carries 55,000 to 75,000 clones, around 79% recorded once. The sample holds one count of this clone. The receptor was derived from a man between 60 and 75 years old with acute or convalescent COVID-19. Sequencing was done on a sample of peripheral blood. The chain employs TRBV6-5 and TRBJ1-1; D remains unclear. CDR3 DNA sequence: TGTGCCAGCAGTTACTCTCTTCAAGCGGAAGCTTTCTTT. This encodes CASSYSLQAEAFF.